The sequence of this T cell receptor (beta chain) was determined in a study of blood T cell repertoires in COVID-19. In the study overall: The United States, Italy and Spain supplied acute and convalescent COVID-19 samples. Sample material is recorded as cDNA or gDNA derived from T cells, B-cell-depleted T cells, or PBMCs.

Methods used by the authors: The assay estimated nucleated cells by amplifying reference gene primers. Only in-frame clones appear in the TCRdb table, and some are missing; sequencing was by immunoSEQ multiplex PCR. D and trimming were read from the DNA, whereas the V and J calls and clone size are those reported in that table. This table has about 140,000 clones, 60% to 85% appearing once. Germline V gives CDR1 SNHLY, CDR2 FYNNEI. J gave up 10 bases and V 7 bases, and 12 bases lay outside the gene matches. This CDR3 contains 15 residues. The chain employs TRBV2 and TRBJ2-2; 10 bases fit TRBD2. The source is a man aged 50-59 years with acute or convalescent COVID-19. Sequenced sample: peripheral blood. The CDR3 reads CASTTVAGGGAELFF. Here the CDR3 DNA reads TGTGCCAGCACGACCGTAGCGGGGGGTGGTGCGGAGCTGTTTTTT.